This T cell receptor (beta chain) was sequenced during a study of cytomegalovirus exposure and HLA in healthy donors (dated 2017 in TCRdb). About the full investigation: In an earlier analysis of fewer than 750 of the donors, about 260 Gb of sequence data and 117 million unique TCR beta sequences from 150 million to 200 million T cells were reported. An early release that covered roughly 600 HLA-typed donors contained 250 to 350 gigabases of sequencing data and 75 million to 100 million unique TCR sequences. The genetic ancestry cluster associated with self-reported Caucasian donors included about 84% of the 398 genotyped donors. The study aimed to test whether signatures of past pathogen exposure could be identified by cataloging public T cell receptors. The study profiled the T cell repertoires of more than 500 subjects by immunosequencing and related them to cytomegalovirus serostatus. In addition to the first cohort of approximately 650 subjects, a separate validation cohort of over 90 different subjects was used. To predict cytomegalovirus infection status, the study brought together high-throughput TCR immunosequencing, statistical association of individual TCRs with disease status, and machine learning. To study patterns of TCR occurrence, a later analysis re-analyzed previously published TCR beta repertoires from 700 or so donors and added high-resolution HLA genotyping. In the later analysis, no new phenotypic data were used to find candidate immune exposures; instead, reliance was placed on TCR beta sequences and their occurrence across donors. An earlier analysis of approximately 640 of the donors applied high-throughput TCR beta sequencing to assess whether each TCR beta V gene segment acted as functional or pseudogenic. Alongside the repertoire data, information on donor age, sex, ethnicity and CMV serostatus was compiled. A later genetic analysis used genome-wide SNP genotypes for 398 of the 666 donors, treating that subset as a discovery cohort. Every repertoire in the discovery cohort had been generated on one and the same sequencing platform. Both class I and class II loci were covered by HLA typing, at four-digit resolution. Typing coverage differed by locus: A, B, C, DRB1 and DQB1 were typed in roughly 620-630 donors, DQA1 in 522, DPA1 in 600 to 610, and DPB1 in about 450. Roughly five DR-DQ haplotypes were treated as single units for association and clustering because of strong linkage in the cohort. Across 398 genotyped donors of the cohort, an average of approximately 200,000 unique TCR beta nucleotide sequences per donor were sequenced, and roughly 18% of those sequences were non-productive.

Libraries were made using the immunoSEQ multiplex PCR assay. For the multiplex PCR, a mixture combining 60 forward primers for TCR Vbeta segments and 13 reverse primers for TCR Jbeta segments was used. The CDR3 region of rearranged TCR beta genes was amplified from genomic DNA with a multiplex PCR assay. The amplified TCR beta libraries were sequenced on the Illumina HiSeq System as 87-base-pair reads. The source study handled its data this way. Across the 670 or so repertoires, a later analysis counted 60 million to 90 million unique TCR beta chains, approximately 10 million of which were shared by at least two donors. Raw reads were error-corrected and collapsed into unique sequences by a nearest-neighbor algorithm in which closely related sequences were merged to remove PCR and sequencing errors. V, D and J gene segments were assigned by aligning CDR3 sequences to IMGT reference sequences. For a sequence to be retained, a match of at least six nucleotides to both a V gene segment and a J gene segment was required. A rearrangement was called productive if the CDR3 had no stop codons and remained in frame with V and J, and every other rearrangement was called non-productive. Following IMGT convention, CDR3 was defined as the stretch from the second conserved V-encoded cysteine to the conserved J-encoded phenylalanine. In an earlier analysis of more than 550 of the donors, sequences lacking an unambiguous match to a single V gene segment were excluded. In an earlier analysis of 587 of the donors, a V segment was called functional when productive rearrangements were above 56.7%, and segregating when the standard deviation between donors exceeded 5%. A statistical classification framework was built to diagnose cytomegalovirus status from the catalog of TCR beta chain sequences. V and J gene assignment, in a later analysis, came from comparing TCR nucleotide sequences with IMGT/GENE-DB human TR gene sequences. Using the TCRdist pipeline, a later analysis assigned CDR3 sequences along with most-parsimonious VDJ recombination scenarios. A later analysis defined each TCR beta chain by its CDR3 amino acid sequence plus V-gene family, and excluded reads lacking a unique V-gene family. In a later analysis, several hundred highly shared, low-generation-probability nucleotide sequences were removed to address suspected cross-contamination and a sequencing artifact. A later analysis calculated a clonal expansion index for each public chain from normalized within-repertoire ranks of inferred template counts. In a later analysis, generation probabilities were computed with a VDJ recombination model fitted to out-of-frame rearrangements, and the resulting probabilities were checked against IGoR. A later analysis scored TCR-TCR, TCR-HLA and TCR-CMV co-occurrence with hypergeometric tests, applying a repertoire-size bias correction to TCR pairs. To estimate false discovery rates, a later analysis permuted the HLA or CMV assignments 20 times. In a later analysis, co-occurring TCRs were grouped using DBSCAN, with TCRdist sequence similarity added in when clustering inside HLA-allele-positive subsets. Repertoires with fewer than 30,000 or more than 120,000 public chains, plus five repertoires with anomalous nucleotide sharing, were excluded from co-occurrence clustering. Imported from immuneACCESS, the table was reduced by TCRdb to in-frame sequences with V and J called. These copies leave out some clones; in studies compared against another copy, an unresolved V gene accounts for under half, and the cause of the remainder is not known. The DNA was the basis for D and trimming; V, J and clone size are from that table. The sample data list approximately 200,000 clones, and about 83% of these were observed just once. Around 5.9% of the sample rests with the top ten.

The cohort was made up of 500 to 800 healthy bone marrow donors. All cohort members were sampled while nominally healthy, although unrecorded immune exposures were likely present. The donor tested CMV seropositive, placing the donor among the 310 or so seropositive members of the cohort. A peripheral blood sample was provided by each donor, and peripheral blood mononuclear cells were used for TCR beta sequencing. Genomic DNA extraction from the blood cell samples was performed with the Qiagen DNeasy Blood Extraction Kit. Per the germline V gene, SGHAT is the CDR1 and FQNNGV is the CDR2. Counted from cysteine to phenylalanine, this CDR3 has 15 amino acids. Only the CDR3 DNA is retained, 45 bases long and in frame from the first base. Ends trimmed: V by 3 bases, J by 6 bases; bases unmatched to a gene: 6. Worth noting for this clone: Which antigen it targets is not known. Base qualities are not provided; no much larger clone lies one nucleotide away.

Paper-wide results and their limitations: V-gene and J-gene trimming of TCR beta chains was associated with a missense DCLRE1C variant in a later genetic analysis, and the association was replicated in an independent cohort. Most CMV-associated TCR beta chains appeared to be HLA-restricted in a later analysis, and the HLA associations seemed to be driven largely by CMV exposure. Because counts were too low, 15 or so rarely observed V segments, including chromosome 9 orphons, were excluded from the earlier analysis of about 500 of the donors. Most TCR sequences were observed very rarely across donors, whereas some public TCRs were present in many individuals. Correlated functional status among segregating V segments might reflect linkage disequilibrium, but an unknown experimental factor could not be ruled out. The sequencing pipeline was judged likely to have produced a cluster of highly shared sequence variants as a technical artifact. Broadly in line with IMGT annotations, most TCR beta V segments showed up in productive rearrangements about 87% or about 30% of the time in an earlier analysis of 450 to 750 of the donors. A later analysis associated about 17,000 TCR beta sequences with specific HLA alleles at a false discovery rate of 0.05. Assigning TCR associations to individual alleles was difficult when HLA alleles, especially DR and DQ, strongly co-occurred. A later analysis reported that several top co-occurrence clusters appeared linked to parvovirus B19, influenza, CMV and Epstein-Barr virus. Sequencing depth was assumed to be roughly uniform across donors in the presence/absence analyses, though that assumption may not hold. Three of the identified cytomegalovirus-associated TCR beta chains were confirmed in vitro to be specific for cytomegalovirus antigens. According to a later genetic analysis, donors in an Asian-associated ancestry cluster had fewer N-insertions in productive TCRs than the approximately 610-donor mean. Cytomegalovirus status was reported to be diagnosed by the classifier with high specificity and sensitivity in both the original and validation cohorts. The study gave a list of about 160 TCR beta chains associated with cytomegalovirus. In this cohort, only TCR beta chains were sequenced, and detectable features were limited by the absence of alpha or paired-chain data. Some IMGT-functional V segments, including TRBV6-2 and TRBV6-3, could not be distinguished by the 87-base-pair reads and were therefore excluded. CMV serostatus was the only immune exposure information available for the cohort. A further reported finding was that TCR beta sequences accurately predicted the HLA-A and HLA-B alleles for most subjects in the first cohort. In a later analysis, HLA-associated TCR beta chains were found to be more clonally expanded and to have lower generation probabilities than equally common non-associated chains. HLA typing was unavailable for some donors at each locus, so association tests used only the typed subset. The authors suggested that the approach could potentially be generalized to other disease states and immunological phenotypes. A later analysis found that TCR association rates varied across HLA loci, with DRB1 alleles showing the most associated TCRs and HLA-C alleles the fewest.

The sample consisted of PBMCs. The source is a woman aged 25 to 45 in good health and CMV-seropositive. The chain was built from TRBV11-2 and TRBJ1-5; TRBD1 fits 9 bases in the junction. The nucleotide sequence reads TGTGCCAGCAGCTTCTCGGGACAGGGAGGTCAGCCCCAGCATTTT. Translated, this gives CASSFSGQGGQPQHF.